One sample yielded the 16 T cell receptor beta chains listed below, sequenced in a study of blood T cell repertoires in COVID-19. TCRdb's table, derived via immunoSEQ multiplex PCR, lists solely in-frame clones and lacks some. In the table there are approximately 290,000 clones, 84% of which are singletons. The specimen was peripheral blood. These receptors were collected from a person aged 65 to 79 with COVID-19, enrolled during active disease.

The chain recombines TRBV28 with TRBJ1-1; the D gene is possibly TRBD1 (5 bases). This CDR3 has 17 residues. Germline values: CDR1 MDHEN, CDR2 SYDVKM. Trimming took off 6 bases at V and 4 bases at J, with 24 bases between the two ends. In nucleotides, the CDR3 is TGTGCCAGCAGGCACCTGGCGGCAGCCCCGGGGGGCACTGAAGCTTTCTTT. Translating it yields CASRHLAAAPGGTEAFF. Drawing the rest from reference TRBV28 and TRBJ1-1, the complete variable domain is DVKVTQSSRYLVKRTGEKVFLECVQDMDHENMFWYRQDPGLGLRLIYFSYDVKMKEKGDIPEGYSVSREKKERFSLILESASTNQTSMYLCASRHLAAAPGGTEAFFGQGTRLTVV.

The CDR3 DNA is TGCGCCAGCAGTCACCCCCAATCTACGGGCTCCTACGAGCAGTACTTC. Protein sequence: CASSHPQSTGSYEQYF. This chain joins TRBV10-2 and TRBJ2-7; D gene ambiguous. Trimming shortened V by 5 bases and J by 0 bases, and 17 bases separated the two germline ends. Germline CDR1 WSHSY, CDR2 SAAADI. There are 16 residues in the CDR3.

The V call is TRBV7-2, the J call TRBJ1-5; D is undetermined. V gave up 1 base and J gave up 3 bases, with 7 bases separating them. In germline, CDR1 is SGHTA, CDR2 FQGNSA. This CDR3 has 14 residues. CDR3 bases: TGTGCCAGCAGCTTAGGAGGAGACAATCAGCCCCAGCATTTT. It yields the protein CASSLGGDNQPQHF.

The chain carries TRBV6-1 and TRBJ1-1, with 7 bases that match TRBD1. Germline CDR1 MNHNS, CDR2 SASEGT. Trimming at V came to 3 bases and at J to 9 bases, leaving 28 bases not matched to a gene. The CDR3 spans 20 residues. The CDR3 sequence: CASSDLDRTFRISMKLQAFF. As DNA, the CDR3 is TGTGCCAGCAGTGACTTGGACAGGACGTTTAGGATAAGTATGAAGCTTCAAGCTTTCTTT.

The J gene is TRBJ1-5, the V gene TRBV23-1, with 7 positions matching TRBD1. TRBV23-1 has ORF status, its function being uncertain. Unmatched junction bases numbered 11, after V lost 0 bases and J lost 6 bases. This CDR3 is 17 amino acids long. The CDR3 reads CASSQSLIRGPVQPQHF. DNA for the CDR3: TGCGCCAGCAGTCAATCTCTAATTAGGGGGCCGGTTCAGCCCCAGCATTTT.

This clone was counted between two and nine times. The chain employs TRBV5-1 and TRBJ2-3; D remains ambiguous. Trimming removed 0 bases from V and 8 bases from J, with 10 bases in between. This CDR3 contains 13 residues. The germline V gene encodes CDR1 SGHRS and CDR2 YFSETQ. In nucleotides, the CDR3 is TGCGCCAGCAGCTTGGATGCCTTGAGTACGCAGTATTTT. Translated: CASSLDALSTQYF.

V gene TRBV29-1 combines with J gene TRBJ2-7, with 8 bases that match TRBD1. Germline V gene sequence: CDR1 SQVTM, CDR2 ANQGSEA. CDR3 size: 14 residues. V was clipped by 2 bases and J by 6 bases; unmatched bases: 9. The CDR3 reads CSVEPTGDPGEQYF. The DNA for the CDR3 is TGCAGCGTTGAACCGACAGGGGACCCAGGCGAGCAGTACTTC.

The genes are TRBV7-2 and TRBJ2-3; D is possibly TRBD2 (5 bases). The CDR3 totals 13 residues. V lost 5 bases and J lost 7, with 13 bases in between. Germline assignment: CDR1 SGHTA and CDR2 FQGNSA. As DNA, the CDR3 is TGTGCCAGCAGCCCAACCCCTAGCAATACGCAGTATTTT. This gives the protein CASSPTPSNTQYF. The whole variable domain, remainder taken from reference TRBV7-2 and TRBJ2-3, is GAGVSQSPSNKVTEKGKDVELRCDPISGHTALYWYRQSLGQGLEFLIYFQGNSAPDKSGLPSDRFSAERTGGSVSTLTIQRTQQEDSAVYLCASSPTPSNTQYFGPGTRLTVL.

The CDR3 sequence: CASSLNQGRGGPTNYGYTF. The DNA for the CDR3 is TGTGCCAGTAGTCTGAACCAGGGAAGAGGGGGACCGACTAACTATGGCTACACCTTC. The chain uses TRBV19 and TRBJ1-2; TRBD1 might be the D (6 bases). Trimming left V 5 bases short and J 0 bases short, with 25 bases between. CDR3 size: 19 residues. Germline V gene data show CDR1 as LNHDA and CDR2 as SQIVND (reference sequence).

This clone was recorded once. The V and J genes are TRBV6-2 or TRBV6-3 and TRBJ2-7, with 9 bases fitting TRBD1. This CDR3 spans 15 amino acids. CDR1 and CDR2 (germline): MNHEY, SVGEGT. Trimming removed 6 bases from V and 3 bases from J; junction bases left unmatched: 9. The DNA for the CDR3 is TGTGCCAGCAGCCACCCCGGGACAGGGCTCTACGAGCAGTACTTC. Amino acids: CASSHPGTGLYEQYF.

The rearrangement joins TRBV29-1 to TRBJ1-2, with D unclear. There are 14 residues in the CDR3. Per germline, CDR1 SQVTM and CDR2 ANQGSEA. The V end lost 6 bases, the J end lost 0 bases, and 14 bases lay between the germline ends. The CDR3 loop is CSVVTAFSNYGYTF. As DNA, the CDR3 is TGCAGCGTGGTTACAGCTTTCTCTAACTATGGCTACACCTTC.

This chain connects TRBV28 to TRBJ2-7; D is unclear. CDR1 is MDHEN and CDR2 is SYDVKM in the germline V gene. The CDR3 spans 16 residues. The ends were cut back, 2 bases at V and 0 bases at J, with 14 bases in the middle. The CDR3 nucleotides are TGTGCCAGCAGTTTACCCCCCACGCGTAGCTCCTACGAGCAGTACTTC. As protein: CASSLPPTRSSYEQYF.

V usage is TRBV3-1 (or the pseudogene TRBV3-2) and J usage is TRBJ1-1; 7 bases match TRBD1. Germline V gives CDR1 LGHDT, CDR2 YNNKEL (reference sequence). This CDR3 is built from 15 residues. V was clipped by 4 bases and J by 1 base; unmatched bases: 6. The CDR3 here is CASSLHDRANTEAFF. In DNA, the CDR3 is TGTGCCAGCAGCCTTCATGACAGGGCGAACACTGAAGCTTTCTTT.

This clone was seen only once. CDR3 in amino acids: CASSLVRVQPEAFF. CDR3 nucleotides: TGTGCCAGCAGCTTGGTAAGAGTACAGCCAGAAGCTTTCTTT. The V and J genes are TRBV5-6 and TRBJ1-1, with D unclear. Trimming took 0 bases from V and 8 from J, leaving 14 bases between them. This CDR3 region has 14 residues. In germline, CDR1 is SGHDT, CDR2 YYEEEE.

This clone was recorded only once. The CDR3 DNA follows: TGTGCCAGCAGTTCCCACCTCCCGGGGGGGTATGGCTACACCTTC. Its protein is CASSSHLPGGYGYTF. The chain has TRBV5-4 and TRBJ1-2, with D perhaps TRBD1 (5 bases). This CDR3 has 15 amino acids. Germline loops: CDR1 SGHNT, CDR2 YYREEE (reference sequence). Trimming shortened V by 5 bases and J by 5 bases, and 19 bases separated the two germline ends.

The chain recombines TRBV18 with TRBJ2-7; maybe TRBD1 (6 bases). Germline V lookup: CDR1 KGHSH, CDR2 LQKENI. Trimming removed 2 bases from V and 3 bases from J, with 17 bases in between. This CDR3 region has 16 residues. For the CDR3, the DNA is TGTGCCAGCTCACCAACACGGCTGGACAGAGGCTACGAGCAGTACTTC. Its translation is CASSPTRLDRGYEQYF.